Listed here are 18 T cell receptor beta chains from one sample, sequenced in a study of CD4+ T cells in melanoma. Sequencing used immunoSEQ multiplex PCR; TCRdb keeps in-frame clones, though not all of them. There are around 100,000 clones in the sample; about nine tenths occur only once, and 3% to 4% lies in the top ten. Sequenced: peripheral blood. The receptors stem from a human donor with melanoma.

This rearrangement joins TRBV10-1 to TRBJ2-7; a possible D gene is TRBD2 (5 bases). The CDR3 sequence is 16 residues long. The germline CDR1 and CDR2 sequences are WNHNN and SYGVQD (reference sequence). The V end lost 9 bases, the J end lost 3 bases, and 24 bases lay between the germline ends. The CDR3: CASTAGLWALGYEQYF. The CDR3 bases are TGCGCCAGTACCGCCGGACTTTGGGCCCTGGGCTACGAGCAGTACTTC.

In its sample, this clone was seen once. The V call is TRBV7-8, the J call TRBJ2-5; no reliable D call. CDR1 is SGHVS, CDR2 FQNEAQ, per germline. This CDR3 has 11 amino acids. V lost 4 bases and J 3 bases, leaving 3 bases between the germline ends. This CDR3 reads CASSSKETQYF. The CDR3 DNA sequence: TGTGCCAGCAGCTCGAAAGAGACCCAGTACTTC.

This rearrangement joins TRBV11-2 to TRBJ2-7; maybe TRBD1 (6 bases). The V gene's germline CDR1 is SGHAT and CDR2 FQNNGV. CDR3 length: 15 residues. V lost 0 bases, J lost 3 bases, and 12 bases lay in between. CDR3 sequence: CASSLDSWTDYEQYF. DNA for the CDR3: TGTGCCAGCAGCTTAGATAGTTGGACAGACTACGAGCAGTACTTC.

This clone has a single count. This chain joins TRBV28 and TRBJ2-7; 10 bases agree with TRBD2. The CDR3 runs 16 residues. Looked up from germline, CDR1 is MDHEN and CDR2 is SYDVKM. V shed 6 bases and J 5 bases; nucleotides not matched to a gene: 13. The CDR3 reads CASRPPGLAAVDEQYF. CDR3 nucleotide sequence: TGTGCCAGCAGACCTCCCGGACTAGCGGCGGTCGACGAGCAGTACTTC. The full variable domain, its missing parts supplied by reference TRBV28 and TRBJ2-7, is DVKVTQSSRYLVKRTGEKVFLECVQDMDHENMFWYRQDPGLGLRLIYFSYDVKMKEKGDIPEGYSVSREKKERFSLILESASTNQTSMYLCASRPPGLAAVDEQYFGPGTRLTVT.

The chain couples TRBV28 to TRBJ1-5; D is perhaps TRBD1 (5 bases). V dropped 6 bases and J dropped 6 bases, with 15 bases sitting between them. Germline V lookup: CDR1 MDHEN, CDR2 SYDVKM. The CDR3 sequence is 14 residues long. Here the CDR3 DNA reads TGTGCCAGCAGGAGAAGAGGGGTTGGTCAGCCCCAGCATTTT. Protein: CASRRRGVGQPQHF.

The V gene is TRBV11-3, the J gene TRBJ2-1; no firm D call. Deletions cut 2 bases from V and 9 bases from J, with 11 bases between. The V gene's germline CDR1 is SGHNT and CDR2 YENEEA. This CDR3 spans 13 amino acids. DNA of the CDR3: TGTGCCAGCAGCTTAAGCTCGTCCGGTGAGCAGTTCTTC. Amino acids: CASSLSSSGEQFF. The full variable domain, its missing parts supplied by reference TRBV11-3 and TRBJ2-1, is EAGVVQSPRYKIIEKKQPVAFWCNPISGHNTLYWYLQNLGQGPELLIRYENEEAVDDSQLPKDRFSAERLKGVDSTLKIQPAELGDSAVYLCASSLSSSGEQFFGPGTRLTVL.

This clone showed up just once. The junction differs from germline at one of its ends, possibly a read error. The chain uses TRBV27 and TRBJ2-3; D possibly corresponds to TRBD1 (5 bases). Germline CDR1 reads MNHEY; CDR2 reads SMNVEV (reference sequence). This CDR3 spans 15 amino acids. The CDR3 loop is CASSLFSLDTSISFF. CDR3 DNA: TGTGCCAGCAGTTTGTTCTCTCTGGACACATCGATCTCTTTTTTT.

The V gene is TRBV5-4, the J gene TRBJ2-3; 12 bases are a match to TRBD2. CDR3 length: 16 amino acids. Germline V gene sequence: CDR1 SGHNT, CDR2 YYREEE (reference sequence). J was trimmed by 6 bases and V by 6 bases; bases with no gene match: 11. The CDR3 loop is CASTLRTSGVIDTQYF. Here the CDR3 DNA reads TGTGCCAGCACCCTAAGGACTAGCGGGGTTATTGATACGCAGTATTTT.

V gene TRBV7-8 combines with J gene TRBJ1-1; D remains ambiguous. The CDR3 has 15 residues. V was trimmed by 5 bases and J by 2 bases, leaving 15 bases between them. Germline V gives CDR1 SGHVS, CDR2 FQNEAQ. CDR3 sequence: CASSPYRTRNTEAFF. The CDR3 coding sequence is TGTGCCAGCAGCCCCTACCGGACGCGAAACACTGAAGCTTTCTTT. The variable domain in full, with the rest retrieved from reference TRBV7-8 and TRBJ1-1, is GAGVSQSPRYKVAKRGQDVALRCDPISGHVSLFWYQQALGQGPEFLTYFQNEAQLDKSGLPSDRFFAERPEGSVSTLKIQRTQQEDSAVYLCASSPYRTRNTEAFFGQGTRLTVV.

V is TRBV7-3 and J is TRBJ2-5; 9 positions agree with TRBD2. This CDR3 comprises 15 residues. The V gene's germline CDR1 is SGHTA and CDR2 FQGTGA. J lost 4 bases, V lost 1 base, and 4 bases had no gene match. CDR3 DNA: TGTGCCAGCAGCTTAAGGGGGACTAGCAGAGAGACCCAGTACTTC. This sequence encodes CASSLRGTSRETQYF.

V gene TRBV9 combines with J gene TRBJ2-3; D possibly corresponds to TRBD2 (5 bases). This CDR3 contains 15 residues. V gave up 3 bases and J gave up 6 bases, with 17 bases separating them. Germline assignment: CDR1 SGDLS and CDR2 YYNGEE. In DNA form, the CDR3 reads TGTGCCAGCAGCGGTGACATCAGCCGAGGGGATACGCAGTATTTT. It translates to CASSGDISRGDTQYF.

This clone has only a few counts. V gene TRBV4-3 combines with J gene TRBJ2-7, with D perhaps matching TRBD2 (6 bases). Germline CDR1 LGHNA, CDR2 YSLEER. V was cut by 0 bases and J by 4 bases, with 16 bases left in between. This CDR3 contains 16 residues. The CDR3 bases are TGCGCCAGCAGCCAAGAGGGCGGGGCCTTAATGTACGAGCAGTACTTC. Amino acids: CASSQEGGALMYEQYF.

The DNA for the CDR3 is TGTGCCAGCAGCCCAGATGAAGGGGGGAACACCGGGGAGCTGTTTTTT. This codes for CASSPDEGGNTGELFF. This chain joins TRBV11-2 and TRBJ2-2, with D maybe TRBD1 (6 bases). The CDR3 loop spans 16 amino acids. V was cut by 5 bases and J by 1 base, with 14 bases left in between. Germline V gene data show CDR1 as SGHAT and CDR2 as FQNNGV. The complete variable domain, with remaining parts taken from reference TRBV11-2 and TRBJ2-2, reads EAGVAQSPRYKIIEKRQSVAFWCNPISGHATLYWYQQILGQGPKLLIQFQNNGVVDDSQLPKDRFSAERLKGVDSTLKIQPAKLEDSAVYLCASSPDEGGNTGELFFGEGSRLTVL.

The chain links TRBV2 to TRBJ1-2; D not resolved. V lost 3 bases to trimming and J lost 0 bases, with 11 bases between them. Germline lookup yields CDR1 SNHLY and CDR2 FYNNEI. The CDR3 spans 15 residues. The CDR3 coding sequence is TGTGCCAGCAGTGATGGCCCTTTTACTAACTATGGCTACACCTTC. Translating it yields CASSDGPFTNYGYTF.

The gene calls are TRBV4-3 and TRBJ2-2; perhaps D is TRBD1 or TRBD2 (5 bases each). Trimming pared 0 bases from V and 3 bases from J, leaving 11 bases between. The CDR3 runs to 16 residues. Germline assignment: CDR1 LGHNA and CDR2 YSLEER. CDR3 bases: TGCGCCAGCAGCCAAGATAAGTGGGGGTACACCGGGGAGCTGTTTTTT. Amino acid sequence: CASSQDKWGYTGELFF.

In regard to this clone: This same CDR3 is encoded by further DNA sequences in the sample. CDR3 protein: CASSPTGRYEQYF. CDR3 in DNA: TGTGCCAGCAGCCCCACCGGTAGGTACGAGCAGTACTTC. This chain joins TRBV5-6 and TRBJ2-7, with D unclear. V shed 4 bases and J shed 4 bases, with 12 bases lying between them. Germline lookup yields CDR1 SGHDT and CDR2 YYEEEE. The CDR3 is 13 amino acids.

The J gene is TRBJ2-3, the V gene TRBV7-9; 10 nucleotides agree with TRBD2. Trimming at V came to 5 bases and at J to 6 bases, leaving 8 bases not matched to a gene. Germline-derived CDR1 and CDR2 are SEHNR and FQNEAQ (reference sequence). This CDR3 spans 15 amino acids. CDR3 amino acids: CASSPLAGGPDTQYF. CDR3 bases: TGTGCCAGCAGCCCGTTAGCGGGGGGCCCGGATACGCAGTATTTT.

V is TRBV4-1 and J is TRBJ1-5; D is unclear. Between the trimmed V and J ends, which lost 4 bases and 5 bases, there was a span of 9 bases. Per germline, CDR1 MGHRA and CDR2 YSYEKL. CDR3 length equals 13 residues. In nucleotides, the CDR3 is TGCGCCAGCAGCCTAGAGAGGGATCAGCCCCAGCATTTT. It yields the protein CASSLERDQPQHF.